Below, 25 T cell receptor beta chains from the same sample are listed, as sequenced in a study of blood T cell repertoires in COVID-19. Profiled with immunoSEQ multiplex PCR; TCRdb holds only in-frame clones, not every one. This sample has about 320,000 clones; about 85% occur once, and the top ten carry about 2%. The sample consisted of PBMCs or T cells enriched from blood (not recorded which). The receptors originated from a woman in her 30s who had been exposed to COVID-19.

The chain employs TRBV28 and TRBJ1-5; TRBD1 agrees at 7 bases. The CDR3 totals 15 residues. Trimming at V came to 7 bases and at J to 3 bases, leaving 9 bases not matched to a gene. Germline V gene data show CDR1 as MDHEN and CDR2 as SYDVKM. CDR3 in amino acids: CASTSGQASNQPQHF. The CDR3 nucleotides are TGTGCCAGCACGAGCGGACAGGCCTCCAATCAGCCCCAGCATTTT.

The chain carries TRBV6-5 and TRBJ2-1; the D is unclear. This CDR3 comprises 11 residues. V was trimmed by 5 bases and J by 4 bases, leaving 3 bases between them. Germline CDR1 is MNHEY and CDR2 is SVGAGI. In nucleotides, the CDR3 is TGTGCCAGCAGTACATACAATGAGCAGTTCTTC. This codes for CASSTYNEQFF.

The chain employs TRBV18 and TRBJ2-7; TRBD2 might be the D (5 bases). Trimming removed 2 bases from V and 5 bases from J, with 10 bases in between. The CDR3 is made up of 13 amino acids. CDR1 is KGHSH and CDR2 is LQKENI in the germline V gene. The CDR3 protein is CASSPAGFDEQYF. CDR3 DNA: TGTGCCAGCTCACCAGCGGGCTTCGACGAGCAGTACTTC.

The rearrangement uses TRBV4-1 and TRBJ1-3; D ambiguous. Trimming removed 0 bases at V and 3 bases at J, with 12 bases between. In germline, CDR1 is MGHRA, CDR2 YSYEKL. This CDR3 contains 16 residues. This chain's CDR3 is CASSQEGLRGGNTIYF. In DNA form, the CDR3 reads TGCGCCAGCAGCCAAGAGGGCCTACGGGGTGGAAACACCATATATTTT.

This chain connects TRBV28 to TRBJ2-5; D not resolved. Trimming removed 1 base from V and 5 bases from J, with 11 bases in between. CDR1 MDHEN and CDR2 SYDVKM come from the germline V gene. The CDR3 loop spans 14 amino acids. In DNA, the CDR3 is TGTGCCAGCAGTTTATCGGAACTACGGGAGACCCAGTACTTC. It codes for CASSLSELRETQYF.

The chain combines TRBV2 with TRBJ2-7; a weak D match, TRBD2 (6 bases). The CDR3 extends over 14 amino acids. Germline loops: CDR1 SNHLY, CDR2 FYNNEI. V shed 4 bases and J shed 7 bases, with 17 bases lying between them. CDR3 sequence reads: CASSVERALSEQYF. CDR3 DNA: TGTGCCAGCAGTGTGGAGCGGGCACTGAGTGAGCAGTACTTC.

CDR3 region: CASSSKGGGELFF. The CDR3 nucleotides are TGTGCCAGCAGCTCAAAGGGAGGCGGGGAGCTGTTTTTT. The V gene is TRBV7-9, the J gene TRBJ2-2, with D maybe TRBD2 (6 bases). This CDR3 spans 13 amino acids. CDR1 is SEHNR, CDR2 FQNEAQ, per germline (reference sequence). The V end was cut by 4 bases, the J end by 7 bases, with 10 bases between. The whole variable domain, remainder taken from reference TRBV7-9 and TRBJ2-2, is DTGVSQNPRHKITKRGQNVTFRCDPISEHNRLYWYRQTLGQGPEFLTYFQNEAQLEKSRLLSDRFSAERPKGSFSTLEIQRTEQGDSAMYLCASSSKGGGELFFGEGSRLTVL.

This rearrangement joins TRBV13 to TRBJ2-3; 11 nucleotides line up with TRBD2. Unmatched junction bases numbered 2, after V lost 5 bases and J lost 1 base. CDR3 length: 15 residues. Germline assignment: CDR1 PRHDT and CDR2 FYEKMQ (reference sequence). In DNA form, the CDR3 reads TGTGCCAGCAGCGGGGGACTAGCGGGCACAGATACGCAGTATTTT. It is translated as CASSGGLAGTDTQYF.

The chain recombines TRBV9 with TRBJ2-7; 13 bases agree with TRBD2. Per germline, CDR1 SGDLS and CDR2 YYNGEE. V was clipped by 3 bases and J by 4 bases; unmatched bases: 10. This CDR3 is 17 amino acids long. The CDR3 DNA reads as TGTGCCAGCAGCGCCCGACTAGCGGGAGGACCTGGATACGAGCAGTACTTC. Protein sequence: CASSARLAGGPGYEQYF.

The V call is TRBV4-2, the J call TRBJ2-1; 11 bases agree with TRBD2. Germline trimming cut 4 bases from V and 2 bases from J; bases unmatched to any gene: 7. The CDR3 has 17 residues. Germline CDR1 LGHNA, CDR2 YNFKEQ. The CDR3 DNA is TGTGCCAGCAGCCCGCGACTAGCGGGGCACCCCTACAATGAGCAGTTCTTC. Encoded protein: CASSPRLAGHPYNEQFF.

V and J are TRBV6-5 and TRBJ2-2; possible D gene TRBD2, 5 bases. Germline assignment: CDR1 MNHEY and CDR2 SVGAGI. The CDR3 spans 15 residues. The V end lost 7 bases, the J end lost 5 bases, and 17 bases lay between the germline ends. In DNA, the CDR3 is TGTGCCAGCAAGGAACTAGTTAGTTTTACCGGGGAGCTGTTTTTT. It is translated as CASKELVSFTGELFF.

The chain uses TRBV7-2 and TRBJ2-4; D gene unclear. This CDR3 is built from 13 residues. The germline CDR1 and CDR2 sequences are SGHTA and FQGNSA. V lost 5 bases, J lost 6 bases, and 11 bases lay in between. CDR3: CASSPVGGNIQYF. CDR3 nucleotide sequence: TGTGCCAGCAGCCCGGTCGGTGGAAACATTCAGTACTTC.

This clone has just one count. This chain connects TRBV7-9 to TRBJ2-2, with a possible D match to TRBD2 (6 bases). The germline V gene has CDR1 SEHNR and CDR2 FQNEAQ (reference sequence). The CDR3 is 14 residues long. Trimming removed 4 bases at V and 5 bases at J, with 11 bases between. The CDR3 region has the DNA TGTGCCAGCAGCTGGGCTAGCGAAACCGGGGAGCTGTTTTTT. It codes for CASSWASETGELFF.

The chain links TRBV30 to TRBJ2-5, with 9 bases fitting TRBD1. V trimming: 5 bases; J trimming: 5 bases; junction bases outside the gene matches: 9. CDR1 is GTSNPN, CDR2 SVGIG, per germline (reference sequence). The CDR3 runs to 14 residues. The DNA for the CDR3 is TGTGCCTGGGCGCTCGGGACAGGGAGGGAGACCCAGTACTTC. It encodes CAWALGTGRETQYF.

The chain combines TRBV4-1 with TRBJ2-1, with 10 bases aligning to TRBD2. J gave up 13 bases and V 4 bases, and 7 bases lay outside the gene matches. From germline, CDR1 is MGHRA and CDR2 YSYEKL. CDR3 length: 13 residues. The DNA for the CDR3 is TGCGCCAGCAGCCCCCTGAGCGGGGGGGCCCAGTTCTTC. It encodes CASSPLSGGAQFF.

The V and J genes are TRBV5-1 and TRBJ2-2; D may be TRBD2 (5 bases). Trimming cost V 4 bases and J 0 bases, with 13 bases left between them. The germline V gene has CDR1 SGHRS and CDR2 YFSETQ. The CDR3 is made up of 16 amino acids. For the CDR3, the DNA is TGCGCCAGCAGCCCCCACGGGCGGGCGAACACCGGGGAGCTGTTTTTT. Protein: CASSPHGRANTGELFF.

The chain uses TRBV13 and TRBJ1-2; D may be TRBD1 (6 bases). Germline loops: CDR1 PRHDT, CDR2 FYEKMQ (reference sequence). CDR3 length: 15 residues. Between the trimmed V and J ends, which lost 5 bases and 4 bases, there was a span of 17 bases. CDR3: CASSARGRGIYGYTF. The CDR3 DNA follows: TGTGCCAGCAGCGCCCGTGGCAGGGGAATCTATGGCTACACCTTC.

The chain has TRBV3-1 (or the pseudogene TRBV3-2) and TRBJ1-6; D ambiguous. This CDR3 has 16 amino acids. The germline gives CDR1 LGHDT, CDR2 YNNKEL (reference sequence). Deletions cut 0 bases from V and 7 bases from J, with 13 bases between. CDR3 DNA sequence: TGTGCCAGCAGCCAAGAAGGAGACCCAGCGAATTCACCCCTCCACTTT. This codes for CASSQEGDPANSPLHF.

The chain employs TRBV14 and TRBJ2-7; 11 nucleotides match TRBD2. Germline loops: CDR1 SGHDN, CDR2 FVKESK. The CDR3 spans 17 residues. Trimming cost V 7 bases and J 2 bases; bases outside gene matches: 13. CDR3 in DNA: TGTGCCAGCAAAACCTTAACTAGCGGGAGACCCCCCTACGAGCAGTACTTC. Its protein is CASKTLTSGRPPYEQYF.

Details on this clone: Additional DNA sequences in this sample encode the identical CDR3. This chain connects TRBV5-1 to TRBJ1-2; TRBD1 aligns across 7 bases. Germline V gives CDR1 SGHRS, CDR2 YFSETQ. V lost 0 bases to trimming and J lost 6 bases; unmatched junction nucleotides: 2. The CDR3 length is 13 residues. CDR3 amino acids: CASSLGQGNGYTF. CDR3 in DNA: TGCGCCAGCAGCTTGGGACAGGGTAATGGCTACACCTTC.

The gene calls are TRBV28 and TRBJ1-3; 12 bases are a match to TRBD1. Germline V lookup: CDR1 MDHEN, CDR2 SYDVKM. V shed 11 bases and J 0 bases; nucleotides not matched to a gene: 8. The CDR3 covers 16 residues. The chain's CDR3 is CAAGQGAGTSGNTIYF. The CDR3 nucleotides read TGTGCCGCGGGACAGGGGGCCGGTACCTCTGGAAACACCATATATTTT.

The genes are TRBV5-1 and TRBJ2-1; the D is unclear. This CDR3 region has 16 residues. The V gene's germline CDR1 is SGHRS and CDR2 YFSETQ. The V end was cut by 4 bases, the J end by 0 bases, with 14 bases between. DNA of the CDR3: TGCGCCAGCAGCCTAAGACTGACCAGCTCCTACAATGAGCAGTTCTTC. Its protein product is CASSLRLTSSYNEQFF.

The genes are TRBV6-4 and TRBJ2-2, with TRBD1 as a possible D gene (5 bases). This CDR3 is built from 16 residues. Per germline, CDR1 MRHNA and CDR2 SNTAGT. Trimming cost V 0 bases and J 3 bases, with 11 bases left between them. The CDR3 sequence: CASSDSGVWDTGELFF. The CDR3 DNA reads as TGTGCCAGCAGTGACTCAGGGGTTTGGGACACCGGGGAGCTGTTTTTT.

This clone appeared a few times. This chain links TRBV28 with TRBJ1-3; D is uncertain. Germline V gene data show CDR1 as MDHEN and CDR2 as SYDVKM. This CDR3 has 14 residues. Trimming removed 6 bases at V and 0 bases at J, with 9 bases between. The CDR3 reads CASRSQISGNTIYF. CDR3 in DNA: TGTGCCAGCAGATCGCAGATCTCTGGAAACACCATATATTTT.

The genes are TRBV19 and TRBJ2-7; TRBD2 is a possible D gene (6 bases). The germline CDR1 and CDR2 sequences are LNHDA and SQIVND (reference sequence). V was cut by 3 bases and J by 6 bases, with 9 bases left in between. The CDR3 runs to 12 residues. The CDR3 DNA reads TGTGCCAGTAGTATCCCCGGGGGCGAGCAGTACTTC. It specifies CASSIPGGEQYF.